This T cell receptor (beta chain) was identified during a study of regulatory and conventional T cells in RAG deficiency. The CDR3 extends over 13 amino acids. V was clipped by 5 bases and J by 5 bases, with 13 bases between them. Germline lookup yields CDR1 MNHNS and CDR2 SASEGT. TCRdb's table, derived via immunoSEQ multiplex PCR, lists solely in-frame clones and lacks some. Of roughly 30,000 clones in the sample, 85% to 95% were seen once. Blood CD4+ CD25-high CD127-low regulatory T cells supplied the genomic DNA template. These data were also filed under a second study, of regulatory T cells. From that report: The primer mix had 52 TRBV and 13 TRBJ primers.

V usage is TRBV6-1 and J usage is TRBJ2-7, with a possible D match to TRBD1 (7 bases). Material for sequencing was Tregs sorted from blood. The TCR sequence derives from a human donor in good health. DNA of the CDR3: TGTGCCAGCAGTCTCCAGGGGGGCGACGAGCAGTACTTC. Amino acids: CASSLQGGDEQYF.